Listed here is a single T cell receptor beta chain. Its antigen is not known. The CDR3 has 14 amino acids. The V gene's germline CDR1 is SGHDT and CDR2 YYEEEE. The V end lost 2 bases, the J end lost 0 bases, and 9 bases lay between the germline ends. These data originate in a study of cytotoxic CD8 clonotypes in ibrutinib-treated CLL. Study-wide context: Timing of response sample collection was a median roughly twelve months after treatment start, with a range of 6 to 36.

Study observations and caveats: Clonality increased at ibrutinib response and stayed stable in sustained remission. At progression, however, it fell back toward baseline. Public clonotypes were rare and shrank or held steady on treatment.

Genomic DNA for TCR beta libraries, around 2 micrograms, came from cryopreserved PBMCs. Method: immunoSEQ multiplex PCR; TCRdb's copy keeps in-frame clones and lacks some. The sample yields tens of thousands of clones, roughly 49% seen once. The TCR comes from a human donor with chronic lymphocytic leukemia. The chain employs TRBV5-6 and TRBJ2-7; D is possibly TRBD1 or TRBD2 (5 bases each). The sequenced sample was PBMCs, obtained before ibrutinib treatment. As DNA, the CDR3 is TGTGCCAGCAGCTTTATTGGGGGCTCCTACGAGCAGTACTTC. As protein: CASSFIGGSYEQYF.